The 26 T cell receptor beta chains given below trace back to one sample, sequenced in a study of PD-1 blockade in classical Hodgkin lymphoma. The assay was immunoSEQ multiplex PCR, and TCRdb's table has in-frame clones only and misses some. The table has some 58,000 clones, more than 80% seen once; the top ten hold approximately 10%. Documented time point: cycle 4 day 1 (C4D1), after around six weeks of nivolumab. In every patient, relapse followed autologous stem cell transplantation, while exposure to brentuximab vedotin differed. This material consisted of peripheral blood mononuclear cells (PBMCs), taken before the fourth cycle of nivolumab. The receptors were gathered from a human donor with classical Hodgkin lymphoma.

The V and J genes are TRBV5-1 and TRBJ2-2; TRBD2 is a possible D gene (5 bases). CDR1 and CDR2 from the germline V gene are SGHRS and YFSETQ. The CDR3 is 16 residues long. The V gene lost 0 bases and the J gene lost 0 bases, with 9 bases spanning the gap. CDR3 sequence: CASSLGLATNTGELFF. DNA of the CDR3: TGCGCCAGCAGCTTGGGGCTAGCCACGAACACCGGGGAGCTGTTTTTT.

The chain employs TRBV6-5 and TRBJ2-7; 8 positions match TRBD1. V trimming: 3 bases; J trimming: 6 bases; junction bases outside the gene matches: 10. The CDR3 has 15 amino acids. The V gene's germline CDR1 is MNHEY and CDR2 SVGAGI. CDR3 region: CASSYGRTGMFEQYF. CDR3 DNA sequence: TGTGCCAGCAGTTATGGCAGGACAGGGATGTTCGAGCAGTACTTC.

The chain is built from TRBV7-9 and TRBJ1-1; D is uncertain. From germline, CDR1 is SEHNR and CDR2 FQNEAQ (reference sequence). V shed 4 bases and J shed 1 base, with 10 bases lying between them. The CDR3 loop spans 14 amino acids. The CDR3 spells CASSSGAGNTEAFF. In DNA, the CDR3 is TGTGCCAGCAGCTCAGGCGCGGGGAACACTGAAGCTTTCTTT.

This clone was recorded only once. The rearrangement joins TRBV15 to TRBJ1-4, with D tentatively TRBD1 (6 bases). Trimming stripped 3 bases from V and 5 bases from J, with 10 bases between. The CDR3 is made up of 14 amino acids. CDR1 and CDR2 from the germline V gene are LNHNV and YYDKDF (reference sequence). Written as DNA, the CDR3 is TGTGCCACCAGCAGTGATCAGGGGAATGAAAAACTGTTTTTT. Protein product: CATSSDQGNEKLFF.

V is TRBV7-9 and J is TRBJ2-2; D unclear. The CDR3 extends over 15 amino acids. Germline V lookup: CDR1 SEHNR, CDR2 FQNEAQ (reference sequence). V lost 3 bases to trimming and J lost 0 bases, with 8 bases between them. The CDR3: CASSLVGSNTGELFF. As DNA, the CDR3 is TGTGCCAGCAGCTTGGTCGGGTCGAACACCGGGGAGCTGTTTTTT.

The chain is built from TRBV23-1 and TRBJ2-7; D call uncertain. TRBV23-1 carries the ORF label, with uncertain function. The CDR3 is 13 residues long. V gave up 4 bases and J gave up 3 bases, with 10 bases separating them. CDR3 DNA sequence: TGCGCCAGCAGTCCTCTACGTTACTACGAGCAGTACTTC. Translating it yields CASSPLRYYEQYF.

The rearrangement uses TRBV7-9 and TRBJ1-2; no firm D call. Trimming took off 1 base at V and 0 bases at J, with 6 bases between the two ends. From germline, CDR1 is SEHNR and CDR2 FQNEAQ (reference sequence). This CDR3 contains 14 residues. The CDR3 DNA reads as TGTGCCAGCAGCTTAGAAGTAGCTAACTATGGCTACACCTTC. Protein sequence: CASSLEVANYGYTF.

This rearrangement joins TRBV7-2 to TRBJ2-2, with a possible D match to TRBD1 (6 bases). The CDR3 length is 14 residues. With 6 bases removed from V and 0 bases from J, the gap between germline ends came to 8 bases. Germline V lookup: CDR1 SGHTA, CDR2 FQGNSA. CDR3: CASSRDTNTGELFF. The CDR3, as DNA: TGTGCCAGCAGTAGGGACACGAACACCGGGGAGCTGTTTTTT.

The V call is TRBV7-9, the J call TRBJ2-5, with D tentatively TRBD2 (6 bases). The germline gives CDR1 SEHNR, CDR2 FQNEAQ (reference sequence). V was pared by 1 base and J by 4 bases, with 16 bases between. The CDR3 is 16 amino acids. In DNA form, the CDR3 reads TGTGCCAGCAGCTTAGGAGCAGGGATGGAGGGAGAGACCCAGTACTTC. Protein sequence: CASSLGAGMEGETQYF.

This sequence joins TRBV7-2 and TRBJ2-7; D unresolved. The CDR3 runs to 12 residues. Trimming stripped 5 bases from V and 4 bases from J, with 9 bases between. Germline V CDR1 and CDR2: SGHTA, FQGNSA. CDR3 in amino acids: CASSPRPYEQYF. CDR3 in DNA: TGTGCCAGCAGCCCCCGGCCGTACGAGCAGTACTTC.

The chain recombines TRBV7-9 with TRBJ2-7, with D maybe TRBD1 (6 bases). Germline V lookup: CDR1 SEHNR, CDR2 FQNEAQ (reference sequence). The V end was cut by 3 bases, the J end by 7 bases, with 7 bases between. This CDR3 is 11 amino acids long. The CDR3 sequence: CASSFTGEQYF. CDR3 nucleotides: TGTGCCAGCAGCTTTACAGGGGAGCAGTACTTC.

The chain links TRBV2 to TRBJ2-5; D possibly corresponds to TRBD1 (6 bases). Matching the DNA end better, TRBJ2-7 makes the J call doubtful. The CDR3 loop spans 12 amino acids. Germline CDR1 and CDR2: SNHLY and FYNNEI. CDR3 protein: CAIRQERYEQYF. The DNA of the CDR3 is TGTGCCATCCGACAGGAACGATACGAGCAGTACTTC.

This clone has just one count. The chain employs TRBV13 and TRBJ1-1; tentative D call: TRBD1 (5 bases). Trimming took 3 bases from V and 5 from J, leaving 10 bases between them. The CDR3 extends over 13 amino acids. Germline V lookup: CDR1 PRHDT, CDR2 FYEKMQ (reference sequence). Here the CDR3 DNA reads TGTGCCAGCAGCTTCGGGGGGTTTACTGAAGCTTTCTTT. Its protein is CASSFGGFTEAFF.

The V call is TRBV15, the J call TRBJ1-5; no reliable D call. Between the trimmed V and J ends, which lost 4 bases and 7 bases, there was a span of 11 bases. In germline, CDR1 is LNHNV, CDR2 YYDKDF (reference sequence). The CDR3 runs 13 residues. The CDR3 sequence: CATSTTEGQPQHF. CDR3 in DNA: TGTGCCACCAGCACCACCGAGGGACAGCCCCAGCATTTT.

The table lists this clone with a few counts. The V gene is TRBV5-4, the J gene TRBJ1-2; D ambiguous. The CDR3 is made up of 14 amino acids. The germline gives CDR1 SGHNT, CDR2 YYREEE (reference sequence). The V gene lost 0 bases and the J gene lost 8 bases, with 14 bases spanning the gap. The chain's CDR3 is CASSLDSGLTGYTF. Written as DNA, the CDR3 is TGTGCCAGCAGCTTGGATTCGGGCCTCACCGGCTACACCTTC.

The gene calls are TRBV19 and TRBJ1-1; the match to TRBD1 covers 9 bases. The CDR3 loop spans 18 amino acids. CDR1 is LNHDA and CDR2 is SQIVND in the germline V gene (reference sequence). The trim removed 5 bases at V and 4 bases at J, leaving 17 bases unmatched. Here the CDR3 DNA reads TGTGCCAGTAGTGTCTCCTCCGGGACAGGGTTTTCAGGCACTGAAGCTTTCTTT. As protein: CASSVSSGTGFSGTEAFF. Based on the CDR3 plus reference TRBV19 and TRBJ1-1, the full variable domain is DGGITQSPKYLFRKEGQNVTLSCEQNLNHDAMYWYRQDPGQGLRLIYYSQIVNDFQKGDIAEGYSVSREKKESFPLTVTSAQKNPTAFYLCASSVSSGTGFSGTEAFFGQGTRLTVV.

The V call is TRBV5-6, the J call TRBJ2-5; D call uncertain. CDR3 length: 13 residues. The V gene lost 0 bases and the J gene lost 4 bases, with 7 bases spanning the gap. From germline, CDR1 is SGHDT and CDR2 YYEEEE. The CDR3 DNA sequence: TGTGCCAGCAGCTTGGACGGTCGAGAGACCCAGTACTTC. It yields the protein CASSLDGRETQYF. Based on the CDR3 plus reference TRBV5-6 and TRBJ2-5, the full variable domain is DAGVTQSPTHLIKTRGQQVTLRCSPKSGHDTVSWYQQALGQGPQFIFQYYEEEERQRGNFPDRFSGHQFPNYSSELNVNALLLGDSALYLCASSLDGRETQYFGPGTRLLVL.

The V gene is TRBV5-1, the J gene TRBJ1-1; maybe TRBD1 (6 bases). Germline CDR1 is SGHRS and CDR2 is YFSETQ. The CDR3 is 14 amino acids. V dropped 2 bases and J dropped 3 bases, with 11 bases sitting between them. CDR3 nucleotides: TGCGCCAGCAGCTTAACAGGGAGGGACACTGAAGCTTTCTTT. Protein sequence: CASSLTGRDTEAFF.

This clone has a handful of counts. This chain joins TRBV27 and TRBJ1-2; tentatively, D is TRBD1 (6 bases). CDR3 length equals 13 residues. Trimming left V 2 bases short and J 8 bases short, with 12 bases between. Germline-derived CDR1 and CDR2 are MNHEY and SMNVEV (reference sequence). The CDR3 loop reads CASSLGTSTGYTF. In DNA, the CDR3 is TGTGCCAGCAGTTTAGGGACATCTACCGGCTACACCTTC.

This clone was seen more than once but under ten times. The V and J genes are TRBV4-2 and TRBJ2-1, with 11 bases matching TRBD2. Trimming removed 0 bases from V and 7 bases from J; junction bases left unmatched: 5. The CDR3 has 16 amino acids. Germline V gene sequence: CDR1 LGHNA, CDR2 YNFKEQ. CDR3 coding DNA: TGTGCCAGCAGCCAAGAAGCGTCTAGCGGGGGGAATGAGCAGTTCTTC. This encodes CASSQEASSGGNEQFF.

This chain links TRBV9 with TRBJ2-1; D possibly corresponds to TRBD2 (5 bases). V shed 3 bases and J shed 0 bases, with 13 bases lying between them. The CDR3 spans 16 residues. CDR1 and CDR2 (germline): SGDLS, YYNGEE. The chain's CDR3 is CASSAPGDVSYNEQFF. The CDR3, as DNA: TGTGCCAGCAGCGCCCCCGGGGATGTCTCCTACAATGAGCAGTTCTTC.

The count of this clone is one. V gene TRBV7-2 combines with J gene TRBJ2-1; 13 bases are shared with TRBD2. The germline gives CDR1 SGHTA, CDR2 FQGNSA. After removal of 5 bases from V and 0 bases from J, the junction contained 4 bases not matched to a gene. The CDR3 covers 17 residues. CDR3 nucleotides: TGTGCCAGCAGCAAGGGACTAGCGGGGAGCTCCTACAATGAGCAGTTCTTC. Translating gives CASSKGLAGSSYNEQFF.

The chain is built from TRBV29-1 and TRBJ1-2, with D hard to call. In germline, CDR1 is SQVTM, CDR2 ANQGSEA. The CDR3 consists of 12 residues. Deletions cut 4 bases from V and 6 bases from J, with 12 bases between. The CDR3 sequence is CSVGRAEDGYTF. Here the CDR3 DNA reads TGCAGCGTTGGCAGAGCGGAGGATGGCTACACCTTC.

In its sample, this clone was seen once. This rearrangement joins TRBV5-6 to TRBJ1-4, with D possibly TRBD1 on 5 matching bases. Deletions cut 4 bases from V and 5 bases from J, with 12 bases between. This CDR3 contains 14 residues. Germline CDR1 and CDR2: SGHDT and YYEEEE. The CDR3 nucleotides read TGTGCCAGCAGCCCCGGGACGGGGAATGAAAAACTGTTTTTT. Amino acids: CASSPGTGNEKLFF.

CDR3 sequence: CAISEAGDTQYF. CDR3 bases: TGTGCCATCAGTGAGGCGGGGGATACGCAGTATTTT. This chain connects TRBV10-3 to TRBJ2-3; perhaps TRBD2 as D (6 bases). Looked up from germline, CDR1 is ENHRY and CDR2 is SYGVKD. V lost 2 bases and J lost 6, with 6 bases in between. The CDR3 has 12 amino acids.

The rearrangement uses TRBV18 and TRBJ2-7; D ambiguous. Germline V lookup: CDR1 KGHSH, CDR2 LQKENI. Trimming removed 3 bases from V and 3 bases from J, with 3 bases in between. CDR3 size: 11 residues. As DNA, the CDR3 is TGTGCCAGCTCACCTGACTACGAGCAGTACTTC. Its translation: CASSPDYEQYF.